The next 24 T cell receptor beta chains were all read from a single sample in a study of cytomegalovirus exposure and HLA in healthy donors. Primers for the PCR totalled 60 Vbeta and 13 Jbeta. Data came from immunoSEQ multiplex PCR; TCRdb stores just in-frame clones and leaves some out. The sample lists about 120,000 clones, roughly 70% occurring once. The sample comprised PBMCs. These receptors came from a woman aged 40 to 50 in good health and CMV-seropositive.

The chain couples TRBV30 to TRBJ1-5; unclear D gene. Germline V gene data show CDR1 as GTSNPN and CDR2 as SVGIG (reference sequence). The V gene lost 4 bases and the J gene lost 2 bases, with 12 bases spanning the gap. This CDR3 region has 14 residues. CDR3 bases: TGTGCCTGGAACACGGGGATAGGCAATCAGCCCCAGCATTTT. Its translation is CAWNTGIGNQPQHF.

The rearrangement joins TRBV2 to TRBJ2-5; D is perhaps TRBD1 (5 bases). The germline gives CDR1 SNHLY, CDR2 FYNNEI. The ends were cut back, 2 bases at V and 5 bases at J, with 12 bases in the middle. This CDR3 contains 14 residues. In DNA, the CDR3 is TGTGCCAGCAGTGAAATTCAGGGTGGCGAGACCCAGTACTTC. The encoded protein is CASSEIQGGETQYF.

This rearrangement joins TRBV19 to TRBJ2-5, with 9 bases lining up with TRBD1. Trimming removed 6 bases from V and 3 bases from J; junction bases left unmatched: 8. Germline V CDR1 and CDR2: LNHDA, SQIVND (reference sequence). The length of the CDR3 is 15 residues. The CDR3 coding sequence is TGTGCCAGTAGCCTAACAGGGGGCCTGAAAGAGACCCAGTACTTC. This sequence encodes CASSLTGGLKETQYF.

The chain uses TRBV30 and TRBJ2-5, with 10 positions matching TRBD2. CDR1 is GTSNPN, CDR2 SVGIG, per germline (reference sequence). This CDR3 region has 15 residues. Trimming cost V 7 bases and J 1 base; bases outside gene matches: 9. For the CDR3, the DNA is TGTGCCTCCCTAGCCCAGCGGGGGGGCCAAGAGACCCAGTACTTC. Translating gives CASLAQRGGQETQYF.

V is TRBV5-6 and J is TRBJ2-2; D gene ambiguous. In germline, CDR1 is SGHDT, CDR2 YYEEEE. Between the trimmed V and J ends, which lost 0 bases and 1 base, there was a span of 4 bases. CDR3 length: 14 residues. The CDR3 sequence: CASSLGQNTGELFF. For the CDR3, the DNA is TGTGCCAGCAGCTTGGGACAGAACACCGGGGAGCTGTTTTTT.

The chain has TRBV9 and TRBJ2-5; D is perhaps TRBD1 (5 bases). This CDR3 contains 16 residues. V lost 0 bases, J lost 2 bases, and 14 bases lay in between. Germline CDR1 reads SGDLS; CDR2 reads YYNGEE. CDR3: CASSVATDTLQETQYF. The DNA for the CDR3 is TGTGCCAGCAGCGTAGCTACGGACACACTTCAAGAGACCCAGTACTTC.

The chain carries TRBV2 and TRBJ2-1, with a possible D match to TRBD1 (5 bases). This CDR3 comprises 12 residues. Germline values: CDR1 SNHLY, CDR2 FYNNEI. The germline V and J ends were trimmed by 6 bases and 6 bases, with 9 bases remaining between them. The DNA of the CDR3 is TGTGCCAGCAGGGGGCTAGTCAATGAGCAGTTCTTC. Protein: CASRGLVNEQFF.

The chain is built from TRBV7-6 and TRBJ2-7, with D maybe TRBD2 (5 bases). The CDR3 has 14 amino acids. Per germline, CDR1 SGHVS and CDR2 FNYEAQ. Trimming took off 3 bases at V and 2 bases at J, with 11 bases between the two ends. The CDR3 sequence is CASSLFSGTYEQYF. The CDR3 nucleotides are TGTGCCAGCAGCTTGTTCAGCGGTACCTACGAGCAGTACTTC.

The chain employs TRBV5-4 and TRBJ2-5, with D maybe TRBD2 (6 bases). The end of the DNA aligns better with TRBJ2-7, so the J call may be wrong. CDR3 length: 16 amino acids. Per germline, CDR1 SGHNT and CDR2 YYREEE (reference sequence). Here the CDR3 reads CASSLAGGGIPYEQYF. CDR3 nucleotide sequence: TGTGCCAGCAGCTTGGCCGGGGGTGGGATCCCCTACGAGCAGTACTTC.

This clone was found a few times. The chain couples TRBV5-1 to TRBJ1-5, with no clear D. Trimming pared 2 bases from V and 6 bases from J, leaving 9 bases between. CDR1 and CDR2 from the germline V gene are SGHRS and YFSETQ. CDR3 length: 13 amino acids. The CDR3 DNA reads as TGCGCCAGCAGCTTTGGTAGTGGTCAGCCCCAGCATTTT. Protein sequence: CASSFGSGQPQHF.

This chain uses TRBV7-2 with TRBJ1-1, with 10 bases aligning to TRBD1. The germline gives CDR1 SGHTA, CDR2 FQGNSA. The CDR3 totals 17 residues. Trimming cost V 6 bases and J 2 bases; bases outside gene matches: 12. CDR3 in DNA: TGTGCCAGCAGACAAGCCGGGGACAGGGGTTCTAACACTGAAGCTTTCTTT. It yields the protein CASRQAGDRGSNTEAFF.

The V and J genes are TRBV11-1 and TRBJ2-1, with 8 bases fitting TRBD2. This CDR3 spans 15 amino acids. After removal of 5 bases from V and 8 bases from J, the junction contained 11 bases not matched to a gene. CDR1 SGHAT and CDR2 FQDESV come from the germline V gene (reference sequence). The chain's CDR3 is CASSRGTSDFDEQFF. The CDR3 DNA reads as TGTGCCAGCAGCCGGGGGACTAGTGATTTCGATGAGCAGTTCTTC.

The chain recombines TRBV5-5 with TRBJ1-1; D unresolved. This CDR3 contains 13 residues. Germline CDR1 is SGHKS and CDR2 is YYEKEE (reference sequence). Trimming pared 4 bases from V and 3 bases from J, leaving 10 bases between. The CDR3 nucleotides are TGTGCCAGCAGCGCCACAATCTACACTGAAGCTTTCTTT. It translates to CASSATIYTEAFF.

The chain is built from TRBV4-1 and TRBJ1-1, with 8 nucleotides matching TRBD1. J gave up 1 base and V 3 bases, and 10 bases lay outside the gene matches. CDR1 and CDR2 from the germline V gene are MGHRA and YSYEKL. The CDR3 covers 17 residues. As DNA, the CDR3 is TGCGCCAGCAGCCAGGAAAGGACAGGGCAAAGGAACACTGAAGCTTTCTTT. Amino acids: CASSQERTGQRNTEAFF.

The sample holds one count of this clone. The CDR3 DNA reads TGTGCCAGCAGTTACGGGGGGGCCCCCACTGAAGCTTTCTTT. Translated, it gives CASSYGGAPTEAFF. V is TRBV6-5 and J is TRBJ1-1; possibly TRBD1 for D (6 bases). V lost 2 bases, J lost 4 bases, and 11 bases lay in between. From germline, CDR1 is MNHEY and CDR2 SVGAGI. The CDR3 consists of 14 residues.

The chain couples TRBV30 to TRBJ1-1; D gene uncertain. Germline CDR1 reads GTSNPN; CDR2 reads SVGIG (reference sequence). This CDR3 has 13 residues. Trimming left V 3 bases short and J 2 bases short, with 10 bases between. CDR3 in DNA: TGTGCCTGGAGACACCAGGAAAACACTGAAGCTTTCTTT. The encoded protein is CAWRHQENTEAFF.

The CDR3 DNA sequence: TGTGCCAGCAGCTCGACCAGGAAACAGGGGATCCGGCAGCCCCAGCATTTT. It yields the protein CASSSTRKQGIRQPQHF. The rearrangement joins TRBV28 to TRBJ1-5, with 7 positions matching TRBD1. V lost 6 bases to trimming and J lost 7 bases; unmatched junction nucleotides: 18. The CDR3 length is 17 residues. CDR1 and CDR2 from the germline V gene are MDHEN and SYDVKM.

This clone was recorded only once. This chain joins TRBV4-2 and TRBJ2-7; no clear D. The CDR3 covers 13 residues. V was cut by 3 bases and J by 3 bases, with 9 bases left in between. From germline, CDR1 is LGHNA and CDR2 YNFKEQ. CDR3 coding DNA: TGTGCCAGCAGCCAGAGCCTTAACTACGAGCAGTACTTC. Translating gives CASSQSLNYEQYF.

This clone turned up a few times. The rearrangement joins TRBV10-3 to TRBJ1-5; no firm D call. CDR3 size: 15 residues. From germline, CDR1 is ENHRY and CDR2 SYGVKD. Trimming removed 3 bases at V and 2 bases at J, with 11 bases between. The CDR3 region has the DNA TGTGCCATCAGTGAATCGGGGAAGGGCAATCAGCCCCAGCATTTT. Protein sequence: CAISESGKGNQPQHF.

In DNA, the CDR3 is TGTGCCAGCAGCTTGGGGACAGGGGCTGGTTCACCCCTCCACTTT. Its translation: CASSLGTGAGSPLHF. J is TRBJ1-6 and V is TRBV5-4; the match to TRBD1 covers 9 bases. Germline V gives CDR1 SGHNT, CDR2 YYREEE (reference sequence). Unmatched junction bases numbered 4, after V lost 0 bases and J lost 9 bases. This CDR3 has 15 residues.

The chain employs TRBV7-2 and TRBJ2-1; 7 bases line up with TRBD2. The length of the CDR3 is 14 residues. Germline CDR1 SGHTA, CDR2 FQGNSA. V lost 5 bases to trimming and J lost 4 bases; unmatched junction nucleotides: 5. The CDR3 sequence is CASSAGLRYNEQFF. CDR3 sequence (DNA): TGTGCCAGCAGCGCGGGACTACGATACAATGAGCAGTTCTTC.

J is TRBJ2-7 and V is TRBV30; TRBD1 aligns across 11 bases. Germline assignment: CDR1 GTSNPN and CDR2 SVGIG (reference sequence). V was pared by 2 bases and J by 5 bases, with 5 bases of the junction left unmatched. This CDR3 has 14 residues. CDR3 sequence (DNA): TGTGCCTGGAGTAGAGGACAGGGGGCGGACGAGCAGTACTTC. Residues: CAWSRGQGADEQYF.

The chain is built from TRBV10-3 and TRBJ1-4; 7 bases are shared with TRBD1. The germline V gene has CDR1 ENHRY and CDR2 SYGVKD. V was clipped by 5 bases and J by 4 bases; unmatched bases: 7. This CDR3 spans 15 amino acids. The CDR3 region has the DNA TGTGCCATCAGTCCACAGGGGCAGGATAATGAAAAACTGTTTTTT. This codes for CAISPQGQDNEKLFF.

The chain recombines TRBV5-1 with TRBJ1-1; 7 nucleotides line up with TRBD1. Germline-derived CDR1 and CDR2 are SGHRS and YFSETQ. V shed 4 bases, J shed 0 bases, and the junction held 6 bases outside the gene matches. This CDR3 spans 15 amino acids. The CDR3 DNA is TGCGCCAGCAGCCCATACAGGGGATTGAACACTGAAGCTTTCTTT. It yields the protein CASSPYRGLNTEAFF.